This TCR beta chain was documented in a study of blood T cell repertoires in COVID-19. Looking at the study overall: Sites across the United States, Italy and Spain contributed samples from acute and convalescent COVID-19. The analysed material was cDNA or gDNA that came from T cells, B-cell-depleted T cells, or PBMCs.

Seattle patient enrollment occurred during active infection, with longitudinal follow-up thereafter. Per the original methods: Estimated nucleated cell counts came from reference gene primer amplification. Generated by immunoSEQ multiplex PCR, the TCRdb table keeps only in-frame clones and is missing some. V, J and clone size are taken as reported in that table, and D and trimming were inferred from the DNA itself. The sample has 200,000 to 250,000 clones, almost 85% seen once. This receptor was obtained from a woman in her 70s with COVID-19, enrolled during active disease. The specimen was peripheral blood.

The CDR3 DNA reads as TGTGCCAGCACCCGGACTAGCGACAAAGAGACCCAGTACTTC. It codes for CASTRTSDKETQYF. The chain is built from TRBV18 and TRBJ2-5; 9 bases align to TRBD2. The germline V gene has CDR1 KGHSH and CDR2 LQKENI. The CDR3 covers 14 residues. Losses at the gene ends were 8 bases for V and 3 bases for J; bases not matched to a gene: 7.